This T cell receptor (beta chain) was identified during a study of radiotherapy plus CTLA-4 blockade in lung cancer. The ends were cut back, 7 bases at V and 5 bases at J, with 14 bases in the middle. The CDR3 is 14 residues long. Germline values: CDR1 MNHEY, CDR2 SMNVEV (reference sequence). Assay: immunoSEQ multiplex PCR; the TCRdb copy retains only in-frame clones and omits some. Here the sample spans 81,000 or so clones, approximately 80% being singletons. V gene TRBV27 combines with J gene TRBJ2-2; D possibly corresponds to TRBD2 (5 bases). The input for sequencing was peripheral blood, taken from a patient treated with radiotherapy plus ipilimumab. The source of this sequence is a human donor with non-small cell lung cancer that progressed on radiotherapy plus ipilimumab. This CDR3 reads CASTRGLGTGELFF. For the CDR3, the DNA is TGTGCCAGCACCCGAGGACTGGGGACCGGGGAGCTGTTTTTT.